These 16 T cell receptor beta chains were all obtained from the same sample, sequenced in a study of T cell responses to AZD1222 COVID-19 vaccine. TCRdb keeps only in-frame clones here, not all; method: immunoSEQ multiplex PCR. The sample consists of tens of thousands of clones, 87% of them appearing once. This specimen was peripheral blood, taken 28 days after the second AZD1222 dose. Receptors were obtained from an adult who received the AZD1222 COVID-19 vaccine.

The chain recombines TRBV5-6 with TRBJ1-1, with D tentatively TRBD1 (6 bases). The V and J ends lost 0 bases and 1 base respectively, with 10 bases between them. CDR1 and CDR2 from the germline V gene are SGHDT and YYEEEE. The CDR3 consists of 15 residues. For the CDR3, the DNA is TGTGCCAGCAGCTTGGGCGGGACACCGAACACTGAAGCTTTCTTT. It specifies CASSLGGTPNTEAFF.

The CDR3, as DNA: TGCGCCAGCAGCTCACTCGTGGGTTCAACTAATGAAAAACTGTTTTTT. This codes for CASSSLVGSTNEKLFF. V is TRBV5-1 and J is TRBJ1-4; no firm D call. The V gene lost 3 bases and the J gene lost 0 bases, with 12 bases spanning the gap. Germline CDR1 and CDR2: SGHRS and YFSETQ. The CDR3 has 16 residues.

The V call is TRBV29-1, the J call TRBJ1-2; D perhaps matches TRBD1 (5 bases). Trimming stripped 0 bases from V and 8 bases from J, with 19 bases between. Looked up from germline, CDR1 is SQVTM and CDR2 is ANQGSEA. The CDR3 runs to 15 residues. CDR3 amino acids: CSVEDKPTGRSGYTF. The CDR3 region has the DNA TGCAGCGTTGAAGATAAGCCCACAGGAAGGAGCGGCTACACCTTC.

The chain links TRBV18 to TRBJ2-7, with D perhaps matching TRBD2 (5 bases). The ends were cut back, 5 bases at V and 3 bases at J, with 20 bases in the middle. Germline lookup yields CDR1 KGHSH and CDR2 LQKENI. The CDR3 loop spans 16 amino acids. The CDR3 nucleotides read TGTGCCAGCTCAGCCCAGCGACCTAGCCAAGTCTACGAGCAGTACTTC. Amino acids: CASSAQRPSQVYEQYF.

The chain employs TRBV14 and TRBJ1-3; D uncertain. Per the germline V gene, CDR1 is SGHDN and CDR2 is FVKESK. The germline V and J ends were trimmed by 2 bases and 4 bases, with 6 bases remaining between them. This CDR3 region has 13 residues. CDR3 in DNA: TGTGCCAGCAGCCAACCAGAGGGAAACACCATATATTTT. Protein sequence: CASSQPEGNTIYF. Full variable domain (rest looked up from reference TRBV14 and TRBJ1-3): EAGVTQFPSHSVIEKGQTVTLRCDPISGHDNLYWYRRVMGKEIKFLLHFVKESKQDESGMPNNRFLAERTGGTYSTLKVQPAELEDSGVYFCASSQPEGNTIYFGEGSWLTVV.

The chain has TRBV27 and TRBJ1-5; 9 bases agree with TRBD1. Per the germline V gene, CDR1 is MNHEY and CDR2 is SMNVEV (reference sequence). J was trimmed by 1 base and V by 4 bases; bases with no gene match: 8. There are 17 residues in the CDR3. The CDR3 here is CASSSAHRGLSNQPQHF. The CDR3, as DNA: TGTGCCAGCAGTTCAGCCCACAGGGGGCTAAGCAATCAGCCCCAGCATTTT.

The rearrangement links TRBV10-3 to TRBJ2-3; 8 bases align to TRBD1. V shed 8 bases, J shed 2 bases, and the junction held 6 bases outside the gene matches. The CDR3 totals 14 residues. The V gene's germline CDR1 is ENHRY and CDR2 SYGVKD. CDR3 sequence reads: CAIGGTGFTDTQYF. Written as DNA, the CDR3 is TGTGCCATCGGGGGGACAGGATTCACAGATACGCAGTATTTT.

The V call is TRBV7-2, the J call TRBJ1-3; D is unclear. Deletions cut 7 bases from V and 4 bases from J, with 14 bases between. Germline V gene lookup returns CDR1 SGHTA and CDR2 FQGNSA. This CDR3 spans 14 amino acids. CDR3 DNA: TGTGCCAGCACCTTGACCATCGCCGGAAACACCATATATTTT. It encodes CASTLTIAGNTIYF.

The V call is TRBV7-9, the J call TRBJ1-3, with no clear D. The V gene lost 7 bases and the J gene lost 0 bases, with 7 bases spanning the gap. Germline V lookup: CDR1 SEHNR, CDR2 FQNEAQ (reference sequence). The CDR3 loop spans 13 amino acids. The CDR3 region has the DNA TGTGCCAGCATGGGTTTCTCTGGAAACACCATATATTTT. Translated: CASMGFSGNTIYF. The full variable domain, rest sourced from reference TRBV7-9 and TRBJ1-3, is DTGVSQNPRHKITKRGQNVTFRCDPISEHNRLYWYRQTLGQGPEFLTYFQNEAQLEKSRLLSDRFSAERPKGSFSTLEIQRTEQGDSAMYLCASMGFSGNTIYFGEGSWLTVV.

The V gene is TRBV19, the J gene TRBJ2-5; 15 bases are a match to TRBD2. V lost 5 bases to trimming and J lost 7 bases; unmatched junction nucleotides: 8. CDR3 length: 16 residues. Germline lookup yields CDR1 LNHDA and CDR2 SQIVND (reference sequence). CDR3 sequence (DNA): TGTGCCAGTAGTCCGGGACTAGCGGGAGGCGTCGGGACCCAGTACTTC. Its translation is CASSPGLAGGVGTQYF. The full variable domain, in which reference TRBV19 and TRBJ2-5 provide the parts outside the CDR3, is DGGITQSPKYLFRKEGQNVTLSCEQNLNHDAMYWYRQDPGQGLRLIYYSQIVNDFQKGDIAEGYSVSREKKESFPLTVTSAQKNPTAFYLCASSPGLAGGVGTQYFGPGTRLLVL.

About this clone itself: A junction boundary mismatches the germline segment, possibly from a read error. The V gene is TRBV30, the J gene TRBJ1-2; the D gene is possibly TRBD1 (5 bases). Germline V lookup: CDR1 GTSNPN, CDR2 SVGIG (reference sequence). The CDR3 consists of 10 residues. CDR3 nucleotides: TGTGCCTGGAGGGGGGTACAGCTACACTTC. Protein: CAWRGVQLHF.

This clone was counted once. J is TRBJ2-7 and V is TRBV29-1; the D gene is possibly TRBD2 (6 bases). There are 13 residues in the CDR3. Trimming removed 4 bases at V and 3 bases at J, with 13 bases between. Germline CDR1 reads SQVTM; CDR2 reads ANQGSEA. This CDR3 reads CSVGASENYEQYF. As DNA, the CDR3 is TGCAGCGTTGGGGCTAGCGAGAACTACGAGCAGTACTTC.

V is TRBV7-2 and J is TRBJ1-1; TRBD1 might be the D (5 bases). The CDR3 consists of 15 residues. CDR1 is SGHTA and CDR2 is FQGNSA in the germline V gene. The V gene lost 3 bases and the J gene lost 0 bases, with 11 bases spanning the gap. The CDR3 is CASSLGGGVNTEAFF. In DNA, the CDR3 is TGTGCCAGCAGCTTGGGGGGGGGAGTGAACACTGAAGCTTTCTTT.

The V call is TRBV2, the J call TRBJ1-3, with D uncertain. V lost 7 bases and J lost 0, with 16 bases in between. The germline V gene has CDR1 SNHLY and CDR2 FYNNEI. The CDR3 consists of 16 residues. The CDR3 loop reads CASTPEPAGSGNTIYF. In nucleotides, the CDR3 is TGTGCCAGCACCCCGGAACCCGCCGGCTCTGGAAACACCATATATTTT.

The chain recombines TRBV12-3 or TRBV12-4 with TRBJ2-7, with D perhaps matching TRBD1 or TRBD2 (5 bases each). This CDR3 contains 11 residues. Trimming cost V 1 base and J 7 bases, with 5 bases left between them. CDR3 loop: CASSLGGEQYF. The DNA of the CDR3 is TGTGCCAGCAGTTTAGGGGGGGAGCAGTACTTC.

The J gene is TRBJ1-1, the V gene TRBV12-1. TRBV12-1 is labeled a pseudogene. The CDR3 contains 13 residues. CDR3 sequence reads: CASSFVTNTEAFF. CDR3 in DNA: TGTGCCAGCAGCTTTGTCACGAACACTGAAGCTTTCTTT.